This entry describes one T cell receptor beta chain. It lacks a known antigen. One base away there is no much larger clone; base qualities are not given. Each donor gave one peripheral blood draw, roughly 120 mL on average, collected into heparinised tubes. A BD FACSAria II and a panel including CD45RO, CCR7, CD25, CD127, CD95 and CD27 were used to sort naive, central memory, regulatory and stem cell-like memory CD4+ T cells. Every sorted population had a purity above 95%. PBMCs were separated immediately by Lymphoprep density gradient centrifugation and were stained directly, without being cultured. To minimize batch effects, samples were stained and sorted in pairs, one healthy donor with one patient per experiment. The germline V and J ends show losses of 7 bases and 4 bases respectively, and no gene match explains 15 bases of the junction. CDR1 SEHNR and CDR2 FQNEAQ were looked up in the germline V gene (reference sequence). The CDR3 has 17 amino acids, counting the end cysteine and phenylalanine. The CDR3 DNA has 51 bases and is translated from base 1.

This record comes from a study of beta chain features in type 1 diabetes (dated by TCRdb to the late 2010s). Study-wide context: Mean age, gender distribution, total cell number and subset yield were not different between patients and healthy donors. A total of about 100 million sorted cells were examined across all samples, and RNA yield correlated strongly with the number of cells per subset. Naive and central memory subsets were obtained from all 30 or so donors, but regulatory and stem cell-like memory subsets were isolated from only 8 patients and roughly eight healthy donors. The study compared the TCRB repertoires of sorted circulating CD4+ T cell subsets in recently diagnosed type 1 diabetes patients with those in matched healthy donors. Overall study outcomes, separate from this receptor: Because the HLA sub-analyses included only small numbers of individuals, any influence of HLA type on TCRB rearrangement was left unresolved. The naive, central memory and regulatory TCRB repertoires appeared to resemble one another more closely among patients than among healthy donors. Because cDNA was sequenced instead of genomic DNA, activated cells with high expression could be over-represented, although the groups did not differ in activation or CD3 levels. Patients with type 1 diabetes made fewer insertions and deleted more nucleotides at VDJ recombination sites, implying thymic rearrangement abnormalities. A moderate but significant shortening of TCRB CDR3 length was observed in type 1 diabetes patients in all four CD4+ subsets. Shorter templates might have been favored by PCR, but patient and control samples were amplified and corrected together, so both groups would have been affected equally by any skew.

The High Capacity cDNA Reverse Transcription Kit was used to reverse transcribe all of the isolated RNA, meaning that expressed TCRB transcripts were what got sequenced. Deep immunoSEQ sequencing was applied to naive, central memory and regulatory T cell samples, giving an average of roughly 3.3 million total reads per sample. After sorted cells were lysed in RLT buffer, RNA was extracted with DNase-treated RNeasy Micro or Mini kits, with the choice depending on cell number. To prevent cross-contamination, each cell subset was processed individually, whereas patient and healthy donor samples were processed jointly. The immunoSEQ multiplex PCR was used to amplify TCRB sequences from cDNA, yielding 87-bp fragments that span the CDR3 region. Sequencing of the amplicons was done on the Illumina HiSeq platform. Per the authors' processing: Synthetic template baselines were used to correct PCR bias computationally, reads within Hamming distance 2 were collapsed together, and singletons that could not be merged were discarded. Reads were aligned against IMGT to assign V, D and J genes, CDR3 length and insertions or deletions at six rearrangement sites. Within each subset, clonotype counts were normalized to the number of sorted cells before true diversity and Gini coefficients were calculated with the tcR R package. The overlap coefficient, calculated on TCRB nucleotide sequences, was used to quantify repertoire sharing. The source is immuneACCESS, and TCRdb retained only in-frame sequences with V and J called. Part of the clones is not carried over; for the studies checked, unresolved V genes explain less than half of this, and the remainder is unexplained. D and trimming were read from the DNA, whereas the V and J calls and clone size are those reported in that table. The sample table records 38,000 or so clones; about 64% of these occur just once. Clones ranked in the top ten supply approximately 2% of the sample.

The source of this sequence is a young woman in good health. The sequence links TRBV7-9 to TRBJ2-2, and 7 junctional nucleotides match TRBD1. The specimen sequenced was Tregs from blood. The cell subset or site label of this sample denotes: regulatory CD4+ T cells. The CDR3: CASTNPGTAFITGELFF. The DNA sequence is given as TGTGCCAGCACCAACCCGGGGACAGCGTTTATCACCGGGGAGCTGTTTTTT.